Given below is one T cell receptor (beta chain) in context. One junction end disagrees with the germline gene, perhaps due to a read error. This sample is part of a study of control samples from healthy donors and cancer patients. CDR3 length equals 15 residues. Looked up from germline, CDR1 is SGDLS and CDR2 is YYNGEE. TCRdb's table, derived via immunoSEQ multiplex PCR, lists solely in-frame clones and lacks some. The sample includes over 100,000 clones, about 90% seen only once; the top ten take less than 2.5%. V is TRBV9 and J is TRBJ1-2; 7 bases match TRBD1. The material sequenced was blood. The TCR sequence derives from a woman in her late teens or twenties in good health. The CDR3 region is CASSVRGGGNSGYTF. CDR3 DNA: TGTGCCAGCAGCGTACGAGGAGGGGGCAACTCTGGCTACACCTTC.